The TCR beta chain described here comes from a study of read filtering for tumor transcriptome and immune sequencing. Across the whole study: Revised staging placed under ten patients in R-ISS I, 15 to 20 in II, more than 5 in III. TCR-mapped reads were about 4 to 10.27 million with IR-seq versus about 85 to 1,300 with RNA-seq.

Molecular barcoded adaptors covering alpha/delta and beta/gamma chains were used on roughly 400 ng RNA. TCRdb called the reads again in MiXCR, with one record for every CDR3 protein. Of approximately 61,000 distinct CDR3 sequences in the sample, under 20% were seen once. This clonotype has a count of ten or more. Trimming removed 0 bases from V and 5 bases from J; junction bases left unmatched: 2. CDR3 length: 14 amino acids. In germline, CDR1 is SGHRS, CDR2 YFSETQ. The TCR sequence derives from a donor at least 40 years old with multiple myeloma. Sequences were obtained from a population of CD138-negative cells sorted from bone marrow. The genes are TRBV5-1 and TRBJ2-1, with 7 positions matching TRBD1. The CDR3 DNA reads as TGCGCCAGCAGCTTGGGGGACAGCCACAATGAGCAGTTCTTC. Protein product: CASSLGDSHNEQFF. Full variable domain (outside the CDR3, taken from reference TRBV5-1 and TRBJ2-1): KAGVTQTPRYLIKTRGQQVTLSCSPISGHRSVSWYQQTPGQGLQFLFEYFSETQRNKGNFPGRFSGRQFSNSRSEMNVSTLELGDSALYLCASSLGDSHNEQFFGPGTRLTVL.